The 30 T cell receptor beta chains presented below share a single source sample, sequenced in a study of T cell repertoires in cytomegalovirus infection (dated by TCRdb to between 2018 and 2020). This specimen's treatment or condition label, per the study, means: in vitro stimulation with specific CMV peptide epitopes to enrich CMV-specific T cells. Sequencing relied on an Illumina HiSeq 1500. TCRdb handled the public reads itself, with Q25 trimming in fastp and clone calling in MiXCR, and kept productive beta chains. Rows merge per CDR3 protein into single entries with the most common DNA and genes. Counted in this sample were around 800,000 distinct CDR3 sequences; 30% to 35% of them appeared once. The ten largest account for around an eighth of the sample. Antigen specificity for these receptors is unknown. This material consisted of cultured CD8+ T cells from PBMCs, taken from culture after CMV antigen stimulation. The receptors originated from a human donor in good health (CMV status not recorded). Some clones in this sample may be carry-over from other donors' samples.

CDR3 sequence (DNA): TGTGCCAGCAGTCCCCGGGGGGCCTATCAGCCCCAGCATTTT. Translating gives CASSPRGAYQPQHF. J is TRBJ1-5 and V is TRBV27, with a tentative D call TRBD1 (6 bases). Germline loops: CDR1 MNHEY, CDR2 SMNVEV (reference sequence). The CDR3 runs 14 residues. V dropped 5 bases and J dropped 5 bases, with 13 bases sitting between them.

Turning to this clonotype: One junction end does not reproduce the germline sequence, and a read error may be involved. The chain employs TRBV6-8 and TRBJ2-3; D is undetermined. The germline V gene encodes CDR1 MNHGY and CDR2 SAAAGT. This CDR3 is 14 amino acids long. This CDR3 is CANSYETPGDTQYF. The CDR3 DNA follows: TGTGCCAACAGTTACGAGACTCCCGGGGATACGCAGTATTTT.

This clonotype was seen more than once but under ten times. The gene calls are TRBV7-6 and TRBJ1-6; D may be TRBD1 (6 bases). The ends were cut back, 5 bases at V and 0 bases at J, with 11 bases in the middle. Germline CDR1 reads SGHVS; CDR2 reads FNYEAQ. The CDR3 consists of 16 residues. CDR3 residues: CASSQQGSSYNSPLHF. DNA for the CDR3: TGTGCCAGCAGCCAACAGGGAAGCTCCTATAATTCACCCCTCCACTTT. The full variable domain, in which reference TRBV7-6 and TRBJ1-6 provide the parts outside the CDR3, is GAGVSQSPRYKVTKRGQDVALRCDPISGHVSLYWYRQALGQGPEFLTYFNYEAQQDKSGLPNDRFSAERPEGSISTLTIQRTEQRDSAMYRCASSQQGSSYNSPLHFGNGTRLTVT.

V and J are TRBV9 and TRBJ1-2; 7 nucleotides match TRBD1. The CDR3 covers 14 residues. Germline V CDR1 and CDR2: SGDLS, YYNGEE. Unmatched junction bases numbered 10, after V lost 5 bases and J lost 6 bases. Written as DNA, the CDR3 is TGTGCCAGCAGAGAGACAGGGAGTTCCCATGGCTACACCTTC. Translated, it gives CASRETGSSHGYTF.

This clonotype has ten or more counts. V and J are TRBV6-1 and TRBJ1-1; D is undetermined. The CDR3 is 14 amino acids. Trimming took off 2 bases at V and 6 bases at J, with 13 bases between the two ends. Germline-derived CDR1 and CDR2 are MNHNS and SASEGT. The DNA of the CDR3 is TGTGCCAGCAGTGAAACACTGATGCCAGCTGAAGCTTTCTTT. It is translated as CASSETLMPAEAFF.

This chain joins TRBV4-1 and TRBJ2-7; unclear D gene. Germline assignment: CDR1 MGHRA and CDR2 YSYEKL. Trimming removed 1 base from V and 3 bases from J, with 16 bases in between. The CDR3 has 16 residues. The CDR3: CASSQVMAAVGYEQYF. The CDR3 nucleotides read TGCGCCAGCAGCCAAGTCATGGCGGCGGTGGGCTACGAGCAGTACTTC.

This clonotype was seen ten or more times. The chain employs TRBV7-9 and TRBJ2-2; D might be TRBD1 (6 bases). The CDR3 is made up of 15 amino acids. The V and J ends lost 4 bases and 8 bases respectively, with 17 bases between them. Germline CDR1 reads SEHNR; CDR2 reads FQNEAQ (reference sequence). The CDR3 DNA follows: TGTGCCAGCAGCTCGCCCGGGACAACTCCGGGGGAGCTGTTTTTT. This codes for CASSSPGTTPGELFF.

This clonotype was detected many times. This chain connects TRBV6-2 or TRBV6-3 to TRBJ2-1; 9 positions agree with TRBD1. Germline V gives CDR1 MNHEY, CDR2 SVGEGT. This CDR3 contains 16 residues. The J segment lost 3 bases and the V segment lost 2 bases, leaving 5 bases of the junction unmatched. CDR3 protein: CASSYGRQGGYNEQFF. The CDR3 DNA sequence: TGTGCCAGCAGTTACGGCCGACAGGGGGGCTACAATGAGCAGTTCTTC.

This clonotype has a count of ten or more. V gene TRBV7-8 combines with J gene TRBJ1-4; 8 nucleotides match TRBD1. CDR1 is SGHVS and CDR2 is FQNEAQ in the germline V gene. The V segment lost 5 bases and the J segment 7 bases; nucleotides outside the gene matches: 12. The CDR3 extends over 16 amino acids. The CDR3 loop reads CASSPLWGTGGEKLFF. CDR3 DNA: TGTGCCAGCAGCCCCCTCTGGGGGACAGGAGGTGAAAAACTGTTTTTT.

This chain links TRBV14 with TRBJ2-1, with D possibly TRBD1 on 5 matching bases. Looked up from germline, CDR1 is SGHDN and CDR2 is FVKESK. The CDR3 loop spans 16 amino acids. V was cut by 2 bases and J by 3 bases, with 14 bases left in between. CDR3 in DNA: TGTGCCAGCAGCCAACCGGGCAGGGCCCTCTACAATGAGCAGTTCTTC. Protein product: CASSQPGRALYNEQFF.

J is TRBJ2-3 and V is TRBV4-1, with D perhaps given as TRBD1 or TRBD2 (5 bases each). Germline V CDR1 and CDR2: MGHRA, YSYEKL. CDR3 size: 18 residues. V dropped 3 bases and J dropped 1 base, with 20 bases sitting between them. The DNA of the CDR3 is TGCGCCAGCAGCCAGGGGGTGGCCGGGCCCGCACGCACAGATACGCAGTATTTT. Translated: CASSQGVAGPARTDTQYF.

This clonotype turned up a few times. The genes are TRBV25-1 and TRBJ1-5; 9 nucleotides match TRBD1. The CDR3 has 17 amino acids. The germline gives CDR1 MGHDK, CDR2 SYGVNS. Trimming removed 3 bases from V and 4 bases from J; junction bases left unmatched: 10. The CDR3 region has the DNA TGTGCCAGCAGTGAGGGTAAAACAGGGGGCAGTAATCAGCCCCAGCATTTT. Protein sequence: CASSEGKTGGSNQPQHF.

This clonotype was seen a handful of times. The chain carries TRBV12-3 or TRBV12-4 and TRBJ2-7; possibly TRBD1 for D (6 bases). This CDR3 comprises 16 residues. V was cut by 5 bases and J by 2 bases, with 19 bases left in between. CDR3 nucleotide sequence: TGTGCCAGCAGTCCCAGGACAGATTGGTCCCCCTACGAGCAGTACTTC. Its protein is CASSPRTDWSPYEQYF.

V is TRBV29-1 and J is TRBJ2-5, with 8 nucleotides matching TRBD2. With V trimmed by 7 bases and J by 0 bases, 7 bases remained unmatched. The CDR3 totals 14 residues. Germline assignment: CDR1 SQVTM and CDR2 ANQGSEA. As DNA, the CDR3 is TGCAGCGGCAGCGGGGGCATTTACCAAGAGACCCAGTACTTC. This gives the protein CSGSGGIYQETQYF.

There are a few counts of this clonotype. This chain connects TRBV29-1 to TRBJ2-2; 8 bases match TRBD2. Trimming removed 7 bases from V and 6 bases from J; junction bases left unmatched: 10. Germline V lookup: CDR1 SQVTM, CDR2 ANQGSEA. The CDR3 contains 14 residues. Here the CDR3 DNA reads TGCAGCGCCAATAGCGGGGCATCTCCCGGGGAGCTGTTTTTT. Translation: CSANSGASPGELFF.

This clonotype was detected only once. This rearrangement joins TRBV4-1 to TRBJ1-5, with 7 positions matching TRBD1. Germline lookup yields CDR1 MGHRA and CDR2 YSYEKL. Trimming cost V 1 base and J 1 base; bases outside gene matches: 7. The CDR3 consists of 17 residues. Written as DNA, the CDR3 is TGCGCCAGCAGCCAAGGGGAGACAGGGTTAAGCAATCAGCCCCAGCATTTT. It specifies CASSQGETGLSNQPQHF.

The V and J genes are TRBV2 and TRBJ2-4; D call uncertain. Germline CDR1 and CDR2: SNHLY and FYNNEI. The CDR3 spans 12 residues. DNA for the CDR3: TGTGCTTCGATTATCGGCAAAAACATTCAGTACTTC. It specifies CASIIGKNIQYF.

This rearrangement joins TRBV4-1 to TRBJ1-2, with D possibly matching TRBD1 (5 bases). The CDR3 has 14 residues. Germline V CDR1 and CDR2: MGHRA, YSYEKL. V shed 0 bases and J shed 4 bases, with 9 bases lying between them. CDR3 coding DNA: TGCGCCAGCAGCCAAGAGACAGTACGCTATGGCTACACCTTC. It encodes CASSQETVRYGYTF.

The chain uses TRBV2 and TRBJ2-7; D might be TRBD1 (6 bases). The CDR3 runs 14 residues. CDR1 and CDR2 (germline): SNHLY, FYNNEI. The V gene lost 2 bases and the J gene lost 2 bases, with 10 bases spanning the gap. CDR3 sequence: CASSEYREAYEQYF. CDR3 in DNA: TGTGCCAGCAGTGAATACAGGGAAGCCTACGAGCAGTACTTC. Together with reference TRBV2 and TRBJ2-7, the CDR3 gives the full variable domain: EPEVTQTPSHQVTQMGQEVILRCVPISNHLYFYWYRQILGQKVEFLVSFYNNEISEKSEIFDDQFSVERPDGSNFTLKIRSTKLEDSAMYFCASSEYREAYEQYFGPGTRLTVT.

The J gene is TRBJ1-2, the V gene TRBV12-3 or TRBV12-4; no firm D call. V was trimmed by 8 bases and J by 4 bases, leaving 11 bases between them. The CDR3 has 12 residues. CDR3 sequence: CASPQKPYGYTF. The CDR3 coding sequence is TGTGCCAGCCCCCAGAAACCCTATGGCTACACCTTC.

Regarding this clonotype: A much larger clone lies a single base off, so this may be a read error. V gene TRBV5-1 combines with J gene TRBJ1-3, with D perhaps matching TRBD1 (6 bases). CDR3 size: 16 residues. Germline values: CDR1 SGHRS, CDR2 YFSETQ. This CDR3 reads CASSPTTGHSGSTIYF. In DNA, the CDR3 is TGCGCCAGCAGCCCAACCACAGGGCACTCTGGAAGCACCATATATTTT.

The V call is TRBV19, the J call TRBJ2-1; 8 nucleotides line up with TRBD1. Trimming removed 4 bases from V and 5 bases from J; junction bases left unmatched: 4. This CDR3 region has 14 residues. Germline CDR1 reads LNHDA; CDR2 reads SQIVND (reference sequence). DNA of the CDR3: TGTGCCAGTAGTACGCAGGGGGCAAACAATGAGCAGTTCTTC. Translating gives CASSTQGANNEQFF.

With regard to this clonotype: With a much larger clone just one base away, this may be a read error. The CDR3 DNA is TGTGCCAGCAGCTCCCCAGGGGACAGGGAGCAGTACTTC. This codes for CASSSPGDREQYF. V usage is TRBV7-2 and J usage is TRBJ2-7, with TRBD1 identical over 8 bases. J gave up 7 bases and V 4 bases, and 6 bases lay outside the gene matches. Germline CDR1 is SGHTA and CDR2 is FQGNSA. This CDR3 region has 13 residues.

This chain joins TRBV7-9 and TRBJ2-7, with TRBD1 identical over 7 bases. V shed 5 bases and J 0 bases; nucleotides not matched to a gene: 19. Germline V lookup: CDR1 SEHNR, CDR2 FQNEAQ (reference sequence). The CDR3 is 19 amino acids. CDR3 sequence (DNA): TGTGCCAGCAGCCCACGAACAGGGGTTGGGGTGGGAAGCTCCTACGAGCAGTACTTC. Encoded protein: CASSPRTGVGVGSSYEQYF.

J is TRBJ2-3 and V is TRBV27, with 10 bases fitting TRBD2. CDR1 and CDR2 from the germline V gene are MNHEY and SMNVEV (reference sequence). V shed 0 bases, J shed 2 bases, and the junction held 2 bases outside the gene matches. The CDR3 length is 16 residues. The CDR3 sequence is CASSLSAGGFTDTQYF. The CDR3 region has the DNA TGTGCCAGCAGTTTATCAGCGGGGGGGTTCACAGATACGCAGTATTTT.

The sample holds many counts of this clonotype. V gene TRBV7-8 combines with J gene TRBJ2-3, with 12 bases matching TRBD2. J was trimmed by 2 bases and V by 5 bases; bases with no gene match: 5. The CDR3 is made up of 16 amino acids. CDR1 and CDR2 from the germline V gene are SGHVS and FQNEAQ. The CDR3 coding sequence is TGTGCCAGCAGCCGGACTAGCGGGGAGATCACAGATACGCAGTATTTT. It is translated as CASSRTSGEITDTQYF. The full variable domain, in which reference TRBV7-8 and TRBJ2-3 provide the parts outside the CDR3, is GAGVSQSPRYKVAKRGQDVALRCDPISGHVSLFWYQQALGQGPEFLTYFQNEAQLDKSGLPSDRFFAERPEGSVSTLKIQRTQQEDSAVYLCASSRTSGEITDTQYFGPGTRLTVL.

V gene TRBV5-4 combines with J gene TRBJ2-5; TRBD2 matches 9 bases. The V segment lost 4 bases and the J segment 5 bases; nucleotides outside the gene matches: 6. CDR3 size: 14 residues. Per germline, CDR1 SGHNT and CDR2 YYREEE (reference sequence). As DNA, the CDR3 is TGTGCCAGCAGCCTCAAAAGCGGGAGGGAGACCCAGTACTTC. This sequence encodes CASSLKSGRETQYF. The variable domain in full, completed from reference TRBV5-4 and TRBJ2-5, reads ETGVTQSPTHLIKTRGQQVTLRCSSQSGHNTVSWYQQALGQGPQFIFQYYREEENGRGNFPPRFSGLQFPNYSSELNVNALELDDSALYLCASSLKSGRETQYFGPGTRLLVL.

The chain uses TRBV20-1 and TRBJ2-1; 10 positions agree with TRBD2. This CDR3 region has 17 residues. V shed 5 bases, J shed 0 bases, and the junction held 10 bases outside the gene matches. Germline values: CDR1 DFQATT, CDR2 SNEGSKA (reference sequence). In DNA form, the CDR3 reads TGCAGTGCTTGGTTAACTAGCGGGGCGAGCTCCTACAATGAGCAGTTCTTC. Translated, it gives CSAWLTSGASSYNEQFF.

This clonotype was recorded a few times. The J gene is TRBJ2-3, the V gene TRBV4-2; TRBD2 aligns across 12 bases. Germline loops: CDR1 LGHNA, CDR2 YNFKEQ. This CDR3 contains 15 residues. J lost 9 bases, V lost 6 bases, and 10 bases had no gene match. The CDR3 DNA follows: TGTGCCAGCAGTGATCAGGCTAGCGGGGGGGCCACGCAGTATTTT. It translates to CASSDQASGGATQYF.

J is TRBJ1-3 and V is TRBV7-8; D gene ambiguous. Per the germline V gene, CDR1 is SGHVS and CDR2 is FQNEAQ. Trimming cost V 1 base and J 2 bases, with 6 bases left between them. The CDR3 sequence is 14 residues long. The DNA for the CDR3 is TGTGCCAGCAGCTTAGTGGGGACTGGAAACACCATATATTTT. This sequence encodes CASSLVGTGNTIYF.